Listed here are 28 T cell receptor beta chains from one sample, sequenced in a study of immune heterogeneity within non-small cell lung tumors. Template came from bulk tumor genomic DNA, at 550 to 700 ng per sample. Every primary tumor yielded several biopsies, spaced far apart, that were taken during surgery. Untreated, newly diagnosed non-small cell lung cancer patients underwent curative surgery. TCR beta CDR3 was amplified by multiplex PCR, first round about 10 cycles, 32 V and 13 J primers. One entry per CDR3 protein results from TCRdb running MiXCR on the multiplex PCR reads. Here the sample spans about 15,000 distinct CDR3 sequences, approximately 30% being singletons. The sample was lung tumor tissue. These receptors were taken from a woman aged 45 to 65 with non-small cell lung cancer.

Comment on this clonotype: A much larger clone lies a single base off, so this may be a read error. The chain carries TRBV9 and TRBJ1-3, with 7 bases that match TRBD1. CDR1 and CDR2 from the germline V gene are SGDLS and YYNGEE. CDR3 length: 15 residues. CDR3: CANSDLQGKGNTIYF. CDR3 nucleotides: TGTGCCAACAGCGATTTACAGGGGAAGGGAAACACCATATATTTT.

The chain has TRBV28 and TRBJ1-4; D call uncertain. Germline loops: CDR1 MDHEN, CDR2 SYDVKM. CDR3 length: 15 residues. With 4 bases removed from V and 0 bases from J, the gap between germline ends came to 9 bases. DNA of the CDR3: TGTGCCAGCAGTTACGGGCAGTCAACTAATGAAAAACTGTTTTTT. This gives the protein CASSYGQSTNEKLFF.

Worth noting for this clonotype: One base away lies a much larger clone, so this may be a sequencing read error. J is TRBJ2-5 and V is TRBV24-1; D unclear. The CDR3 length is 12 residues. The ends were cut back, 6 bases at V and 2 bases at J, with 6 bases in the middle. Looked up from germline, CDR1 is KGHDR and CDR2 is SFDVKD. This chain's CDR3 is CATSNPQETQYF. CDR3 in DNA: TGTGCCACCAGTAACCCTCAAGAGACCCAGTACTTC.

This clonotype was counted at least ten times. This sequence joins TRBV5-1 and TRBJ2-3; D might be TRBD2 (6 bases). CDR1 and CDR2 (germline): SGHRS, YFSETQ. This CDR3 contains 14 residues. Trimming took off 6 bases at V and 1 base at J, with 12 bases between the two ends. CDR3 nucleotides: TGCGCCAGCACCCGGGGGTTAGGCACAGATACGCAGTATTTT. This sequence encodes CASTRGLGTDTQYF.

This clonotype occurred a few times. This rearrangement joins TRBV11-2 to TRBJ1-2, with 8 positions matching TRBD1. Germline trimming cut 4 bases from V and 6 bases from J; bases unmatched to any gene: 4. The CDR3 length is 13 residues. Germline CDR1 is SGHAT and CDR2 is FQNNGV. CDR3 coding DNA: TGTGCCAGCAGCTCCGGACAGGGTCATGGCTACACCTTC. This sequence encodes CASSSGQGHGYTF.

This clonotype has a count of ten or more. The chain couples TRBV6-1 to TRBJ2-1; maybe TRBD1 (7 bases). This CDR3 is 15 amino acids long. Germline-derived CDR1 and CDR2 are MNHNS and SASEGT. Trimming shortened V by 4 bases and J by 9 bases, and 19 bases separated the two germline ends. The CDR3 nucleotides read TGTGCCAGCAGTGGACAGCCCGGGACAGCGGGTGAGCAGTTCTTC. It encodes CASSGQPGTAGEQFF.

This clonotype was detected once. One base away lies a much larger clone, so this may be a sequencing read error. The J gene is TRBJ1-6, the V gene TRBV20-1, with D unresolved. V gave up 3 bases and J gave up 4 bases, with 10 bases separating them. Germline assignment: CDR1 DFQATT and CDR2 SNEGSKA (reference sequence). This CDR3 region has 14 residues. The CDR3 protein is CSASLGSYNSPLHF. The CDR3 DNA sequence: TGCAGTGCTAGTCTTGGAAGTTATAATTCACCCCTCCACTTT.

This clonotype appeared many times. The chain employs TRBV20-1 and TRBJ2-7; TRBD1 agrees at 7 bases. From germline, CDR1 is DFQATT and CDR2 SNEGSKA (reference sequence). Unmatched junction bases numbered 9, after V lost 7 bases and J lost 3 bases. The CDR3 extends over 13 amino acids. In DNA form, the CDR3 reads TGCAGTGTTGACTCCGACAGGGACTACGAGCAGTACTTC. Translating gives CSVDSDRDYEQYF.

This clonotype was observed a handful of times. CDR3 sequence: CASSPNSGDTEAFF. CDR3 DNA sequence: TGTGCCAGCAGCCCGAACTCAGGGGACACTGAAGCTTTCTTT. The V call is TRBV9, the J call TRBJ1-1; a possible D gene is TRBD1 (6 bases). The CDR3 totals 14 residues. Germline V gives CDR1 SGDLS, CDR2 YYNGEE. Deletions cut 4 bases from V and 3 bases from J, with 13 bases between.

This clonotype appeared many times. This chain joins TRBV7-8 and TRBJ1-5; D gene unclear. This CDR3 region has 14 residues. Germline-derived CDR1 and CDR2 are SGHVS and FQNEAQ. Trimming took 2 bases from V and 5 from J, leaving 10 bases between them. CDR3 DNA: TGTGCCAGCAGCTTAACGCGGGATGATCAGCCCCAGCATTTT. Its translation: CASSLTRDDQPQHF.

By share of the sample, this clonotype is medium-sized. V is TRBV9 and J is TRBJ2-5; possibly TRBD2 for D (7 bases). The V and J ends lost 3 bases and 3 bases respectively, with 18 bases between them. CDR1 is SGDLS and CDR2 is YYNGEE in the germline V gene. The CDR3 totals 16 residues. The CDR3 nucleotides are TGTGCCAGCAGCGCACACGCGGGGGCCCTTGAAGAGACCCAGTACTTC. Amino acid sequence: CASSAHAGALEETQYF. The complete variable domain, with remaining parts taken from reference TRBV9 and TRBJ2-5, reads DSGVTQTPKHLITATGQRVTLRCSPRSGDLSVYWYQQSLDQGLQFLIQYYNGEERAKGNILERFSAQQFPDLHSELNLSSLELGDSALYFCASSAHAGALEETQYFGPGTRLLVL.

CDR3 loop: CASTGDHYNEQFF. CDR3 sequence (DNA): TGCGCCAGCACAGGGGACCACTACAATGAGCAGTTCTTC. The chain joins TRBV5-1 to TRBJ2-1; D might be TRBD1 (6 bases). Germline CDR1 is SGHRS and CDR2 is YFSETQ. The germline V and J ends were trimmed by 6 bases and 3 bases, with 10 bases remaining between them. This CDR3 region has 13 residues.

In DNA form, the CDR3 reads TGCGCCAGCAGCCCCACCGGGTGGCCCCAGCATTTT. Translated, it gives CASSPTGWPQHF. This chain joins TRBV5-1 and TRBJ1-5; D not certain. Germline V gene data show CDR1 as SGHRS and CDR2 as YFSETQ. V was clipped by 4 bases and J by 9 bases, with 11 bases between them. The CDR3 sequence is 12 residues long. The variable domain in full, completed from reference TRBV5-1 and TRBJ1-5, reads KAGVTQTPRYLIKTRGQQVTLSCSPISGHRSVSWYQQTPGQGLQFLFEYFSETQRNKGNFPGRFSGRQFSNSRSEMNVSTLELGDSALYLCASSPTGWPQHFGDGTRLSIL.

By its share, this clonotype is medium-sized. The CDR3 spells CASSLPAGQGGKKNYGYTF. The CDR3 coding sequence is TGTGCCAGCAGCCTTCCGGCCGGGCAGGGCGGGAAGAAAAACTATGGCTACACCTTC. The rearrangement uses TRBV28 and TRBJ1-2; D is perhaps TRBD1 (5 bases). The V end lost 6 bases, the J end lost 2 bases, and 28 bases lay between the germline ends. From germline, CDR1 is MDHEN and CDR2 SYDVKM. The CDR3 length is 19 residues.

A note on this clonotype: A much larger clone is a single base away; this may be a read error. V gene TRBV30 combines with J gene TRBJ2-6, with D perhaps matching TRBD1 (5 bases). The CDR3 consists of 15 residues. Germline values: CDR1 GTSNPN, CDR2 SVGIG (reference sequence). The CDR3 sequence: CAWKLPYSGANFLTF. CDR3 nucleotides: TGTGCCTGGAAACTCCCGTACTCTGGGGCCAACTTCCTGACTTTC.

On this clonotype itself: This clone may be a read error of a much larger clone one base away. V gene TRBV5-1 combines with J gene TRBJ2-7; 12 positions match TRBD1. The germline CDR1 and CDR2 sequences are SGHRS and YFSETQ. The CDR3 length is 15 residues. The DNA of the CDR3 is TGCACCAGCAGCACGGGACAGGGGGCTTTCTACGAGCAGTACTTC. It encodes CTSSTGQGAFYEQYF.

This clonotype appeared many times. This chain uses TRBV9 with TRBJ2-1; TRBD2 agrees at 7 bases. The V gene end was trimmed by 3 bases and the J gene end by 8 bases; junction bases not matched to a gene: 17. The CDR3 sequence is 17 residues long. From germline, CDR1 is SGDLS and CDR2 YYNGEE. The CDR3 loop reads CASSAPPKGREHHEQFF. CDR3 sequence (DNA): TGTGCCAGCAGCGCCCCCCCTAAAGGGCGGGAGCATCATGAGCAGTTCTTC.

The V gene is TRBV7-3, the J gene TRBJ2-7, with TRBD2 as a possible D gene (6 bases). Trimming took 2 bases from V and 2 from J, leaving 10 bases between them. The CDR3 has 14 residues. Looked up from germline, CDR1 is SGHTA and CDR2 is FQGTGA. The CDR3 loop reads CASSLDAGTYEQYF. CDR3 in DNA: TGTGCCAGCAGCTTAGACGCGGGAACCTACGAGCAGTACTTC.

The table lists this clonotype with many counts. The rearrangement joins TRBV6-2 or TRBV6-3 to TRBJ2-1; D unclear. Looked up from germline, CDR1 is MNHEY and CDR2 is SVGEGT. V was cut by 8 bases and J by 6 bases, with 14 bases left in between. CDR3 length equals 13 residues. The CDR3 nucleotides read TGTGCCAGCCTGGCCATATTGGTCAATGAGCAGTTCTTC. Residues: CASLAILVNEQFF.

On this clonotype itself: With a much larger clone just one base away, this may be a read error. The V gene is TRBV27, the J gene TRBJ1-5, with D possibly matching TRBD1 (6 bases). The CDR3 extends over 15 amino acids. CDR1 is MNHEY, CDR2 SMNVEV, per germline (reference sequence). The ends were cut back, 1 base at V and 8 bases at J, with 15 bases in the middle. CDR3 region: CASSLWGAGGEPQHF. The CDR3 DNA is TGTGCCAGCAGTTTATGGGGGGCTGGTGGAGAGCCCCAGCATTTT.

The sample holds a few counts of this clonotype. The genes are TRBV30 and TRBJ1-1; the match to TRBD1 covers 8 bases. Germline values: CDR1 GTSNPN, CDR2 SVGIG (reference sequence). V lost 3 bases, J lost 9 bases, and 6 bases stayed unmatched. The CDR3 length is 12 residues. CDR3 DNA: TGTGCCTGGAGACTCGGACAGGGTCAAGCTTTCTTT. Its translation: CAWRLGQGQAFF.

At least ten counts were recorded for this clonotype. The chain joins TRBV9 to TRBJ1-6; 8 bases match TRBD1. Looked up from germline, CDR1 is SGDLS and CDR2 is YYNGEE. The V and J ends lost 3 bases and 7 bases, in that order; junction bases with no gene match: 6. The CDR3 consists of 15 residues. CDR3 amino acids: CASSGQGKGNSPLHF. CDR3 coding DNA: TGTGCCAGCAGCGGACAGGGGAAAGGGAATTCACCCCTCCACTTT.

Remarks on this clonotype: The junction does not match germline at one end; this may be a read error. V usage is TRBV2 and J usage is TRBJ2-7; maybe TRBD2 (6 bases). The CDR3 runs 13 residues. Per germline, CDR1 SNHLY and CDR2 FYNNEI. The chain's CDR3 is CASSGAGPPGDHF. Here the CDR3 DNA reads TGTGCCAGCAGTGGCGCGGGGCCCCCTGGGGATCACTTC.

Details on this clonotype: A read error may be the cause here, since a much bigger clone is one base away. This chain uses TRBV28 with TRBJ2-7; D ambiguous. The CDR3 runs to 11 residues. Germline V lookup: CDR1 MDHEN, CDR2 SYDVKM. This CDR3 is CAISSAWEQYF. The DNA for the CDR3 is TGTGCCATCAGTTCCGCCTGGGAGCAGTACTTC. The full variable domain, rest sourced from reference TRBV28 and TRBJ2-7, is DVKVTQSSRYLVKRTGEKVFLECVQDMDHENMFWYRQDPGLGLRLIYFSYDVKMKEKGDIPEGYSVSREKKERFSLILESASTNQTSMYLCAISSAWEQYFGPGTRLTVT.

The CDR3 coding sequence is TGTGCCAGTACGGGGCGGGATACGCAGTATTTT. It yields the protein CASTGRDTQYF. The V call is TRBV19, the J call TRBJ2-3, with D perhaps assigned TRBD1 or TRBD2 (5 bases each). The CDR3 is 11 residues long. The ends were cut back, 7 bases at V and 6 bases at J, with 8 bases in the middle. Per the germline V gene, CDR1 is LNHDA and CDR2 is SQIVND (reference sequence). The whole variable domain, remainder taken from reference TRBV19 and TRBJ2-3, is DGGITQSPKYLFRKEGQNVTLSCEQNLNHDAMYWYRQDPGQGLRLIYYSQIVNDFQKGDIAEGYSVSREKKESFPLTVTSAQKNPTAFYLCASTGRDTQYFGPGTRLTVL.

The chain employs TRBV28 and TRBJ1-1, with D possibly being TRBD1 (5 bases). V was shortened by 5 bases and J by 4 bases, with 14 bases between the two germline ends. CDR3 length equals 14 residues. Germline V lookup: CDR1 MDHEN, CDR2 SYDVKM. The CDR3 DNA sequence: TGTGCCAGCAGTGGTAAAGGGGAGGCCACTGAAGCTTTCTTT. Its translation is CASSGKGEATEAFF.

This clonotype has at least ten counts. A read error may produce the germline difference seen at one junction end. The J gene is TRBJ2-1, the V gene TRBV5-5; TRBD2 matches at 13 bases. Germline CDR1 and CDR2: SGHKS and YYEKEE (reference sequence). The CDR3 is 13 amino acids. The CDR3 here is CASSSTSGGYRSF. DNA for the CDR3: TGTGCCAGCAGCTCGACTAGCGGGGGGTACAGGAGCTTC.

This clonotype has ten or more counts. V and J are TRBV3-1 and TRBJ1-2; TRBD1 aligns across 9 bases. The CDR3 runs 15 residues. The V and J ends lost 0 bases and 8 bases, in that order; junction bases with no gene match: 7. Germline CDR1 is LGHDT and CDR2 is YNNKEL (reference sequence). Here the CDR3 DNA reads TGTGCCAGCAGCCAAGATTCACAGGGGGCTGGCGGCTACACCTTC. It encodes CASSQDSQGAGGYTF.